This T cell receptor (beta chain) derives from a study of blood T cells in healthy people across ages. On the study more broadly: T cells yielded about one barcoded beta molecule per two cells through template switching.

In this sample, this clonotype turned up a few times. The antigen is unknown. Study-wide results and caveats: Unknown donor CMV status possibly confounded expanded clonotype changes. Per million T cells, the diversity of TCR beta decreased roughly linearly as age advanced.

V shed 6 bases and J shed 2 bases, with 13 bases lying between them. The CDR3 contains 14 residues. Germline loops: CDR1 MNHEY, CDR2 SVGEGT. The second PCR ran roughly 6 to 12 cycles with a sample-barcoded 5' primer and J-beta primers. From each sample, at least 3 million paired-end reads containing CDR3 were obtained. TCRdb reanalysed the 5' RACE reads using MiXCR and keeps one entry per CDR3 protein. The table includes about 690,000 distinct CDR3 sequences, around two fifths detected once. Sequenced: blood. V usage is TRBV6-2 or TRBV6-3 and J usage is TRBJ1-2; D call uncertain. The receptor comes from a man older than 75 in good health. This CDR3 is CASSRPTGNYGYTF. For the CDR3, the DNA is TGTGCCAGCAGCCGACCGACGGGAAACTATGGCTACACCTTC.